A single sample is the source of the 11 T cell receptor beta chains below, sequenced in a study of cytomegalovirus exposure and HLA in healthy donors. Measured with immunoSEQ multiplex PCR; TCRdb has only the in-frame clones, and not every one. This table holds 80,000 to 100,000 clones, about 90% found once. The sequenced sample consisted of PBMCs. These receptors were taken from a man between 18 and 35 years old in good health and CMV-seropositive.

The chain carries TRBV9 and TRBJ2-3, with D tentatively TRBD2 (5 bases). CDR3 length equals 16 residues. Germline V CDR1 and CDR2: SGDLS, YYNGEE. Between the trimmed V and J ends, which lost 0 bases and 6 bases, there was a span of 17 bases. CDR3 sequence (DNA): TGTGCCAGCAGCGTAGTTGAATTCTCGGGGTCGGATACGCAGTATTTT. As protein: CASSVVEFSGSDTQYF.

The rearrangement links TRBV28 to TRBJ2-3; D might be TRBD2 (5 bases). The ends were cut back, 3 bases at V and 0 bases at J, with 7 bases in the middle. CDR1 is MDHEN, CDR2 SYDVKM, per germline. The CDR3 spans 14 residues. The CDR3 spells CASSFGGSTDTQYF. DNA of the CDR3: TGTGCCAGCAGTTTTGGCGGGAGCACAGATACGCAGTATTTT.

V and J are TRBV19 and TRBJ2-1; D is unclear. The CDR3 loop spans 14 amino acids. V lost 5 bases to trimming and J lost 4 bases, with 12 bases between them. The germline V gene encodes CDR1 LNHDA and CDR2 SQIVND (reference sequence). CDR3 in amino acids: CASSLQRGYNEQFF. Here the CDR3 DNA reads TGTGCCAGTAGTCTCCAGCGAGGATACAATGAGCAGTTCTTC.

The V gene is TRBV19, the J gene TRBJ2-3, with 12 bases lining up with TRBD2. The CDR3 runs 15 residues. Germline CDR1 and CDR2: LNHDA and SQIVND (reference sequence). After removal of 2 bases from V and 4 bases from J, the junction contained 1 base not matched to a gene. Here the CDR3 DNA reads TGTGCCAGTAGTATACTAGCGGGGGGGGCAGATACGCAGTATTTT. It encodes CASSILAGGADTQYF.

V and J are TRBV5-1 and TRBJ2-3; 10 positions match TRBD2. J lost 6 bases, V lost 0 bases, and 13 bases had no gene match. The V gene's germline CDR1 is SGHRS and CDR2 YFSETQ. CDR3 length equals 18 residues. CDR3 DNA sequence: TGCGCCAGCAGCTTGGGTATAACTAGCGGGGCCCTCCCCGATACGCAGTATTTT. It yields the protein CASSLGITSGALPDTQYF.

The chain combines TRBV4-2 with TRBJ2-2, with 9 bases fitting TRBD2. The CDR3 has 17 amino acids. The V and J ends lost 3 bases and 11 bases, in that order; junction bases with no gene match: 16. Germline assignment: CDR1 LGHNA and CDR2 YNFKEQ. CDR3 bases: TGTGCCAGCAGCCACAGTGAGGGACTAGCCCCAAAACCCGAGCTGTTTTTT. This gives the protein CASSHSEGLAPKPELFF.

The J gene is TRBJ2-7, the V gene TRBV4-3, with 7 bases fitting TRBD1. Trimming at V came to 1 base and at J to 3 bases, leaving 6 bases not matched to a gene. Germline V gene data show CDR1 as LGHNA and CDR2 as YSLEER. CDR3 length equals 15 residues. Here the CDR3 DNA reads TGCGCCAGCAGCCAAGGAACAGGGGTACGCTACGAGCAGTACTTC. Protein product: CASSQGTGVRYEQYF.

This clone has just a few counts. The chain joins TRBV5-1 to TRBJ2-7; possibly TRBD1 for D (5 bases). Per germline, CDR1 SGHRS and CDR2 YFSETQ. The CDR3 consists of 14 residues. V was shortened by 0 bases and J by 3 bases, with 10 bases between the two germline ends. The CDR3 is CASSLGQGFYEQYF. DNA for the CDR3: TGCGCCAGCAGCTTGGGGCAGGGATTCTACGAGCAGTACTTC.

The chain employs TRBV15 and TRBJ2-7; tentative D call: TRBD1 (6 bases). The germline CDR1 and CDR2 sequences are LNHNV and YYDKDF (reference sequence). This CDR3 region has 14 residues. Between the trimmed V and J ends, which lost 0 bases and 2 bases, there was a span of 8 bases. The CDR3 spells CATSRDHRAYEQYF. The CDR3 DNA sequence: TGTGCCACCAGCAGAGATCACAGGGCCTACGAGCAGTACTTC.

The chain links TRBV7-8 to TRBJ2-5; D is possibly TRBD1 (5 bases). The V end lost 5 bases, the J end lost 5 bases, and 27 bases lay between the germline ends. Germline V lookup: CDR1 SGHVS, CDR2 FQNEAQ. The CDR3 runs 18 residues. The CDR3 loop reads CASSPGTGAQRMRETQYF. As DNA, the CDR3 is TGTGCCAGCAGCCCCGGAACTGGGGCTCAAAGGATGCGTGAGACCCAGTACTTC.

The chain joins TRBV4-3 to TRBJ2-2; no clear D. Trimming took 0 bases from V and 0 from J, leaving 14 bases between them. CDR3 size: 18 residues. Germline CDR1 reads LGHNA; CDR2 reads YSLEER. CDR3: CASSQDPPMAANTGELFF. The CDR3 DNA sequence: TGCGCCAGCAGCCAAGATCCCCCAATGGCCGCGAACACCGGGGAGCTGTTTTTT.